The rows below give T cell receptor beta chains drawn from one sample of a study of response to subunit inactivated influenza vaccine. TCRdb ran MiXCR on the RT-PCR reads and lists one entry per CDR3 protein. The repertoire holds about 540,000 distinct CDR3 sequences, with approximately 24% as singletons. These data were likewise used in another study, on T cells expressing NK-cell markers.

The material was CD4+ T cells sorted from PBMCs, obtained 11 to 12 days after vaccination. These receptors all come from a man between 45 and 60 years old who received an inactivated influenza vaccine. Each CDR3 is given with its conserved first and last residue. The order of the fields is J gene, clone size, V gene, D gene, CDR3 protein, CDR3 DNA. The D gene is left open where the match is weak. Expanded clones are given a class, and other clones once, few, many or no size at all.

J gene: TRBJ2-5
clone size: few
V gene: TRBV20-1
D gene: -
CDR3 protein: CSAPNPVNQETQYF
CDR3 DNA: TGCAGTGCCCCGAACCCGGTTAACCAAGAGACCCAGTACTTC

J gene: TRBJ2-5
clone size: few
V gene: TRBV5-5
D gene: TRBD1
CDR3 protein: CASSFGQGYQETQYF
CDR3 DNA: TGTGCCAGCAGCTTTGGACAGGGCTACCAAGAGACCCAGTACTTC

J gene: TRBJ2-1
clone size: -
V gene: TRBV28
D gene: -
CDR3 protein: CASSLITRVEQFF
CDR3 DNA: TGTGCCAGCAGTTTGATCACTAGGGTTGAGCAGTTCTTC

J gene: TRBJ2-2
clone size: -
V gene: TRBV4-1
D gene: -
CDR3 protein: CASNQEGSTGELFF
CDR3 DNA: TGCGCCAGCAACCAAGAGGGAAGCACCGGGGAGCTGTTTTTT

J gene: TRBJ2-3
clone size: -
V gene: TRBV5-5
D gene: -
CDR3 protein: CASSLDHSTDTQYF
CDR3 DNA: TGTGCCAGCAGCTTGGACCACAGCACAGATACGCAGTATTTT

J gene: TRBJ2-1
clone size: -
V gene: TRBV6-2/TRBV6-3
D gene: TRBD2
CDR3 protein: CASRGNGRGGGRIEQFF
CDR3 DNA: TGTGCCAGCAGAGGCAACGGCCGTGGGGGAGGGAGAATTGAGCAGTTCTTC

J gene: TRBJ1-5
clone size: few
V gene: TRBV2
D gene: -
CDR3 protein: CASSEAVRAGQPQHF
CDR3 DNA: TGTGCCAGCAGTGAAGCGGTAAGGGCCGGTCAGCCCCAGCATTTT

J gene: TRBJ2-1
clone size: -
V gene: TRBV11-2
D gene: -
CDR3 protein: CASSLGGGQPKYNEQFF
CDR3 DNA: TGTGCCAGCAGCTTGGGGGGGGGACAGCCTAAGTACAATGAGCAGTTCTTC

J gene: TRBJ1-2
clone size: few
V gene: TRBV18
D gene: -
CDR3 protein: CASSQPRRTIYGYTF
CDR3 DNA: TGTGCCAGCTCACAACCCAGACGGACTATCTATGGCTACACCTTC

J gene: TRBJ1-2
clone size: -
V gene: TRBV12-3/TRBV12-4
D gene: -
CDR3 protein: CASSLRATNYGYTF
CDR3 DNA: TGTGCCAGCAGTTTAAGGGCCACTAACTATGGCTACACCTTC

J gene: TRBJ2-1
clone size: -
V gene: TRBV20-1
D gene: TRBD1
CDR3 protein: CSYTNRGYEQFF
CDR3 DNA: TGCAGTTATACAAACAGGGGGTATGAGCAGTTCTTC

J gene: TRBJ2-3
clone size: many
V gene: TRBV5-6
D gene: -
CDR3 protein: CASKGQGGADTQYF
CDR3 DNA: TGTGCCAGCAAAGGACAGGGAGGGGCGGATACGCAGTATTTT

J gene: TRBJ2-2
clone size: -
V gene: TRBV11-1
D gene: TRBD1
CDR3 protein: CASSLLTGTGGAGTGELFF
CDR3 DNA: TGTGCCAGCAGCCTACTAACCGGGACAGGGGGCGCAGGAACCGGGGAGCTGTTTTTT

J gene: TRBJ1-2
clone size: -
V gene: TRBV4-3
D gene: -
CDR3 protein: CASSQDAGGYTF
CDR3 DNA: TGCGCCAGCAGCCAAGACGCGGGTGGCTACACCTTC